A single sample gave rise to the 19 T cell receptor beta chains below, sequenced in a study of shared clonotypes between healthy human individuals. Data came from immunoSEQ multiplex PCR; TCRdb stores just in-frame clones and leaves some out. The sample consists of some 2,400,000 clones, 90% to 97% of them appearing once. Sequencing used naive CD4+ T cells sorted from blood. Subset defined: CD45RA+ positively selected. The receptors originated from a man between 18 and 35 years old in good health.

As to this clone: At the DNA level, this CDR3 is encoded by other sequences in the same sample as well. The V gene is TRBV7-2, the J gene TRBJ2-3; 8 bases line up with TRBD1. The V gene end was trimmed by 3 bases and the J gene end by 3 bases; junction bases not matched to a gene: 5. The CDR3 loop spans 15 amino acids. In germline, CDR1 is SGHTA, CDR2 FQGNSA. The CDR3 region has the DNA TGTGCCAGCAGCTTCCGGACAGGGTCGACAGATACGCAGTATTTT. Translation gives CASSFRTGSTDTQYF.

The chain links TRBV5-1 to TRBJ2-1; 10 bases agree with TRBD2. Germline values: CDR1 SGHRS, CDR2 YFSETQ. This CDR3 has 17 residues. Trimming at V came to 0 bases and at J to 7 bases, leaving 10 bases not matched to a gene. The CDR3 loop is CASSLGTVLAGANEQFF. The CDR3 nucleotides read TGCGCCAGCAGCTTGGGCACAGTTCTAGCGGGAGCTAATGAGCAGTTCTTC.

The gene calls are TRBV9 and TRBJ1-2; no clear D. Looked up from germline, CDR1 is SGDLS and CDR2 is YYNGEE. This CDR3 spans 13 amino acids. Trimming left V 0 bases short and J 4 bases short, with 7 bases between. As DNA, the CDR3 is TGTGCCAGCAGCGTAGGGTCAGTCTATGGCTACACCTTC. Translating it yields CASSVGSVYGYTF.

The CDR3 loop reads CSVAQRLAGYEQYF. CDR3 coding DNA: TGCAGCGTTGCCCAACGACTAGCGGGCTACGAGCAGTACTTC. V gene TRBV29-1 combines with J gene TRBJ2-7, with 10 bases that match TRBD2. V gave up 4 bases and J gave up 3 bases; unmatched junction bases: 6. Germline V lookup: CDR1 SQVTM, CDR2 ANQGSEA. This CDR3 is 14 amino acids long.

The V call is TRBV11-2, the J call TRBJ1-6; 7 bases line up with TRBD1. The CDR3 has 15 residues. J was trimmed by 9 bases and V by 6 bases; bases with no gene match: 11. Germline CDR1 SGHAT, CDR2 FQNNGV. The CDR3 nucleotides are TGTGCCAGCAGATCCCTACAGGGGAGAAGTTCACCCCTCCACTTT. Protein: CASRSLQGRSSPLHF. Combining the CDR3 with reference TRBV11-2 and TRBJ1-6 gives the whole variable domain EAGVAQSPRYKIIEKRQSVAFWCNPISGHATLYWYQQILGQGPKLLIQFQNNGVVDDSQLPKDRFSAERLKGVDSTLKIQPAKLEDSAVYLCASRSLQGRSSPLHFGNGTRLTVT.

This clone has a single count. The V and J genes are TRBV5-4 and TRBJ2-7; 8 nucleotides match TRBD2. Trimming at V came to 4 bases and at J to 1 base, leaving 4 bases not matched to a gene. Germline CDR1 is SGHNT and CDR2 is YYREEE (reference sequence). The CDR3 consists of 14 residues. The CDR3 spells CASSRSGDSYEQYF. CDR3 nucleotide sequence: TGTGCCAGCAGCCGTAGCGGGGATTCCTACGAGCAGTACTTC.

CDR3 coding DNA: TGTGCCTGGAGTGTCGAACAGGGAGTAGGAGCTTTCTTT. It codes for CAWSVEQGVGAFF. The rearrangement links TRBV30 to TRBJ1-1; D might be TRBD1 (6 bases). CDR3 length: 13 amino acids. Germline assignment: CDR1 GTSNPN and CDR2 SVGIG (reference sequence). The germline V and J ends were trimmed by 0 bases and 10 bases, with 15 bases remaining between them.

V usage is TRBV5-1 and J usage is TRBJ2-1; TRBD1 might be the D (5 bases). Germline loops: CDR1 SGHRS, CDR2 YFSETQ. V was cut by 2 bases and J by 2 bases, with 8 bases left in between. The length of the CDR3 is 14 residues. The CDR3 spells CASSLSRAYNEQFF. CDR3 bases: TGCGCCAGCAGCTTAAGCAGGGCCTACAATGAGCAGTTCTTC.

This chain's CDR3 is CASSFQILTDTQYF. The CDR3 DNA follows: TGTGCCAGCAGTTTTCAGATACTCACAGATACGCAGTATTTT. The V gene is TRBV6-5, the J gene TRBJ2-3; D gene ambiguous. Germline assignment: CDR1 MNHEY and CDR2 SVGAGI. V was trimmed by 4 bases and J by 2 bases, leaving 10 bases between them. The CDR3 is 14 amino acids.

The CDR3 bases are TGTGCCAGCCGACGGACAGCTGCAACTAATGAAAAACTGTTTTTT. Its translation is CASRRTAATNEKLFF. This rearrangement joins TRBV2 to TRBJ1-4, with D possibly TRBD1 on 6 matching bases. This CDR3 is 15 amino acids long. Germline values: CDR1 SNHLY, CDR2 FYNNEI. The V gene lost 8 bases and the J gene lost 0 bases, with 13 bases spanning the gap. Full variable domain (missing parts from reference TRBV2 and TRBJ1-4): EPEVTQTPSHQVTQMGQEVILRCVPISNHLYFYWYRQILGQKVEFLVSFYNNEISEKSEIFDDQFSVERPDGSNFTLKIRSTKLEDSAMYFCASRRTAATNEKLFFGSGTQLSVL.

The chain is built from TRBV5-6 and TRBJ1-1, with D tentatively TRBD1 (6 bases). The CDR3 spans 13 residues. Trimming pared 0 bases from V and 10 bases from J, leaving 13 bases between. In germline, CDR1 is SGHDT, CDR2 YYEEEE. CDR3 sequence: CASSLADGGGAFF. The CDR3 nucleotides are TGTGCCAGCAGCTTGGCCGATGGAGGGGGAGCTTTCTTT.

This clone has a single count. J is TRBJ1-4 and V is TRBV19; a possible D gene is TRBD1 (5 bases). Trimming left V 7 bases short and J 6 bases short, with 18 bases between. The germline gives CDR1 LNHDA, CDR2 SQIVND (reference sequence). CDR3 length equals 15 residues. CDR3 nucleotides: TGTGCCAGTATGGATGGTGGGGGACCTTATGAAAAACTGTTTTTT. Translated: CASMDGGGPYEKLFF.

DNA of the CDR3: TGTGCCAGCAGTGAAGGGGCAGGGGGTGGTGGCTACACCTTC. Protein product: CASSEGAGGGGYTF. The chain has TRBV6-1 and TRBJ1-2, with 7 bases fitting TRBD1. The CDR3 consists of 14 residues. Germline assignment: CDR1 MNHNS and CDR2 SASEGT. With 1 base clipped from V and 7 bases from J, the junction kept 6 bases outside the gene matches.

The rearrangement uses TRBV30 and TRBJ2-7; 8 nucleotides line up with TRBD2. The length of the CDR3 is 14 residues. From germline, CDR1 is GTSNPN and CDR2 SVGIG (reference sequence). V trimming: 2 bases; J trimming: 4 bases; junction bases outside the gene matches: 7. In DNA, the CDR3 is TGTGCCTGGAGTATCGGAAAGCGGGAGTACGAGCAGTACTTC. Translation gives CAWSIGKREYEQYF.

The gene calls are TRBV30 and TRBJ2-3, with 14 bases fitting TRBD2. The V and J ends lost 3 bases and 9 bases, in that order; junction bases with no gene match: 11. This CDR3 contains 16 residues. CDR1 and CDR2 (germline): GTSNPN, SVGIG (reference sequence). The DNA for the CDR3 is TGTGCCTGGAGCCCAGGGACTAGCGGGAGTAAGTTGACGCAGTATTTT. Translating gives CAWSPGTSGSKLTQYF.

This sequence joins TRBV7-9 and TRBJ2-5; TRBD1 might be the D (7 bases). The CDR3 consists of 15 residues. CDR1 and CDR2 (germline): SEHNR, FQNEAQ (reference sequence). Trimming left V 0 bases short and J 5 bases short, with 13 bases between. Written as DNA, the CDR3 is TGTGCCAGCAGCTTAGCGAGGCCAGGGGGGGAGACCCAGTACTTC. It encodes CASSLARPGGETQYF. Using reference TRBV7-9 and TRBJ2-5 for the parts outside the CDR3, the full variable domain is DTGVSQNPRHKITKRGQNVTFRCDPISEHNRLYWYRQTLGQGPEFLTYFQNEAQLEKSRLLSDRFSAERPKGSFSTLEIQRTEQGDSAMYLCASSLARPGGETQYFGPGTRLLVL.

The chain has TRBV29-1 and TRBJ2-1; the D is unclear. The CDR3 is made up of 15 amino acids. Trimming stripped 3 bases from V and 0 bases from J, with 12 bases between. Per the germline V gene, CDR1 is SQVTM and CDR2 is ANQGSEA. As DNA, the CDR3 is TGCAGCGTTGATTGGGTTACCTTCTCCTACAATGAGCAGTTCTTC. This translates into CSVDWVTFSYNEQFF.

The chain couples TRBV9 to TRBJ2-3, with 7 bases aligning to TRBD2. This CDR3 comprises 17 residues. V dropped 0 bases and J dropped 3; count of bases not matched to a gene: 10. Germline V gives CDR1 SGDLS, CDR2 YYNGEE. In DNA, the CDR3 is TGTGCCAGCAGCGTAGAGGCTAGCGGTGGAGGAACAGATACGCAGTATTTT. Translation gives CASSVEASGGGTDTQYF.

The chain employs TRBV6-1 and TRBJ2-5, with D tentatively TRBD1 (6 bases). Trimming removed 7 bases from V and 7 bases from J, with 16 bases in between. The CDR3 has 13 residues. CDR1 and CDR2 (germline): MNHNS, SASEGT. The CDR3 sequence: CASILRGGWTQYF. The CDR3 DNA sequence: TGTGCCAGCATCCTTAGAGGGGGATGGACCCAGTACTTC.